The 5 T cell receptor beta chains below come from one sample, sequenced in a study of blood T cell repertoires in COVID-19. The table came from immunoSEQ multiplex PCR; TCRdb's copy has only in-frame clones and leaves some out. The repertoire consists of 150,000 to 200,000 clones, with over 70% occurring once and the leading ten covering 2.5% to 3.5%. The sequenced material came from peripheral blood. Source of these receptors: a man between 65 and 80 years old with acute or convalescent COVID-19.

This clone came up once. The chain carries TRBV7-2 and TRBJ2-7, with unresolved D. Germline V gives CDR1 SGHTA, CDR2 FQGNSA. V lost 4 bases, J lost 0 bases, and 4 bases lay in between. This CDR3 has 12 residues. CDR3 protein: CASSSSSYEQYF. The CDR3 DNA is TGTGCCAGCAGCTCTTCCTCCTACGAGCAGTACTTC. Complete variable domain (other parts from reference TRBV7-2 and TRBJ2-7): GAGVSQSPSNKVTEKGKDVELRCDPISGHTALYWYRQSLGQGLEFLIYFQGNSAPDKSGLPSDRFSAERTGGSVSTLTIQRTQQEDSAVYLCASSSSSYEQYFGPGTRLTVT.

The sample holds a few counts of this clone. This sequence joins TRBV19 and TRBJ2-2; 10 positions agree with TRBD1. This CDR3 has 14 residues. CDR1 is LNHDA, CDR2 SQIVND, per germline (reference sequence). The CDR3 DNA sequence: TGTGCTATTGACAGGGGGCAGGACACCGGGGAGCTGTTTTTT. Amino acids: CAIDRGQDTGELFF.

The chain uses TRBV19 and TRBJ2-3; 7 nucleotides agree with TRBD2. The CDR3 is made up of 16 amino acids. Germline V CDR1 and CDR2: LNHDA, SQIVND (reference sequence). V shed 4 bases, J shed 1 base, and the junction held 8 bases outside the gene matches. This CDR3 is CASSTEAGTGTDTQYF. As DNA, the CDR3 is TGTGCCAGTAGTACTGAAGCGGGGACGGGCACAGATACGCAGTATTTT.

Comments on this clone: The junction departs from germline at one end; a sequencing error may be responsible. The rearrangement links TRBV4-1 to TRBJ1-3; D is unresolved. Germline CDR1 is MGHRA and CDR2 is YSYEKL. The CDR3 sequence is 15 residues long. CDR3 in DNA: TGCGCCAGCAGCAAAGAGAGGGTGACTGGAAACACCATATATTTT. Translating it yields CASSKERVTGNTIYF.

This clone came up once. V gene TRBV29-1 combines with J gene TRBJ1-1; 7 positions agree with TRBD1. V trimming: 3 bases; J trimming: 3 bases; junction bases outside the gene matches: 4. CDR1 and CDR2 (germline): SQVTM, ANQGSEA. This CDR3 has 13 residues. This CDR3 reads CSVEVGTDTEAFF. For the CDR3, the DNA is TGCAGCGTTGAGGTCGGGACAGACACTGAAGCTTTCTTT.